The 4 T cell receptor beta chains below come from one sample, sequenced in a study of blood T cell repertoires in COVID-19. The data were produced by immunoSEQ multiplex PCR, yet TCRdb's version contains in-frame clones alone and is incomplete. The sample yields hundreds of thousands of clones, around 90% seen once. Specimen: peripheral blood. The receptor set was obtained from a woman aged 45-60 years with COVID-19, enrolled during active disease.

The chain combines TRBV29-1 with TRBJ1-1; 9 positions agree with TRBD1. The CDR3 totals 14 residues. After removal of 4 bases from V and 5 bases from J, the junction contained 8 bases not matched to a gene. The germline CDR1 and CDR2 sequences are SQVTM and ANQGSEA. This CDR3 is CSVVRGQGRTEAFF. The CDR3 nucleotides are TGCAGCGTTGTTAGGGGACAGGGTAGGACTGAAGCTTTCTTT.

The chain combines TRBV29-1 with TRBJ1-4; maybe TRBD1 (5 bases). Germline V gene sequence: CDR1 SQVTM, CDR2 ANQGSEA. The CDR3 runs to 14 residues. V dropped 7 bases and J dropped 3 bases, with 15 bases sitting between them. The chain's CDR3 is CSALIRAANEKLFF. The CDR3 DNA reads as TGCAGCGCCCTCATCAGGGCAGCTAATGAAAAACTGTTTTTT.

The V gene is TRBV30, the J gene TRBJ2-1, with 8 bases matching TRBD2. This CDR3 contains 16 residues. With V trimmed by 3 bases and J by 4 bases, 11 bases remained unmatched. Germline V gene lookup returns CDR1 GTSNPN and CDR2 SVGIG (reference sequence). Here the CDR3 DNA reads TGTGCCTGGAGCGGGCGGGGGGCCTCCGCTTACAATGAGCAGTTCTTC. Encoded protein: CAWSGRGASAYNEQFF.

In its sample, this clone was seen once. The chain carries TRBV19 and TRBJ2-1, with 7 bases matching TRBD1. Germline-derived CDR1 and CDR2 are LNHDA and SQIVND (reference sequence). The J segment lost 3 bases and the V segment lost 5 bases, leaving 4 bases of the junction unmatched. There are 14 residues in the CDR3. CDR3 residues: CASSPGGSYNEQFF. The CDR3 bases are TGTGCCAGTAGTCCAGGGGGAAGCTACAATGAGCAGTTCTTC.